These 6 T cell receptor beta chains share one sample of origin, sequenced in a study of cytomegalovirus exposure and HLA in healthy donors. A multiplex PCR was run with 60 Vbeta primers and 13 Jbeta primers. Only in-frame clones appear in the TCRdb table, and some are missing; sequencing was by immunoSEQ multiplex PCR. The profile covers over 150,000 clones, with about four fifths appearing a single time and roughly 5% taken by the ten largest. Sequencing was done on a sample of PBMCs. The source is a man younger than 35 in good health and CMV-seronegative.

The CDR3 DNA is TGCGCCAGCAGCTTTGAGGGAGGGACTGAAGCTTTCTTT. As protein: CASSFEGGTEAFF. The V gene is TRBV5-1, the J gene TRBJ1-1; D gene uncertain. V lost 2 bases and J 5 bases, leaving 10 bases between the germline ends. The CDR3 loop spans 13 amino acids. Germline CDR1 and CDR2: SGHRS and YFSETQ.

The chain combines TRBV6-5 with TRBJ2-7; 12 bases match TRBD2. The CDR3 covers 16 residues. CDR1 is MNHEY, CDR2 SVGAGI, per germline. Unmatched junction bases numbered 7, after V lost 4 bases and J lost 3 bases. CDR3 loop: CASSSPQLAGGYEQYF. Written as DNA, the CDR3 is TGTGCCAGCAGTTCCCCCCAACTAGCGGGAGGCTACGAGCAGTACTTC.

This clone appeared a few times. The chain employs TRBV5-1 and TRBJ1-1; the D is unclear. Trimming shortened V by 1 base and J by 1 base, and 11 bases separated the two germline ends. Looked up from germline, CDR1 is SGHRS and CDR2 is YFSETQ. The CDR3 contains 15 residues. The CDR3 loop reads CASSLRPGENTEAFF. In DNA, the CDR3 is TGCGCCAGCAGCTTGAGACCCGGGGAGAACACTGAAGCTTTCTTT.

V and J are TRBV4-1 and TRBJ2-5, with 12 bases fitting TRBD2. This CDR3 is built from 15 residues. In germline, CDR1 is MGHRA, CDR2 YSYEKL. Trimming cost V 1 base and J 5 bases; bases outside gene matches: 2. CDR3 nucleotides: TGCGCCAGCAGCCAAGTGGGACTAGCGGGCGAGACCCAGTACTTC. This codes for CASSQVGLAGETQYF.

The genes are TRBV4-2 and TRBJ2-7; D is possibly TRBD2 (5 bases). CDR1 is LGHNA, CDR2 YNFKEQ, per germline. Trimming took 0 bases from V and 2 from J, leaving 14 bases between them. CDR3 size: 16 residues. The CDR3 DNA follows: TGTGCCAGCAGCCAAGATGACGAGGGTATAACCTACGAGCAGTACTTC. It translates to CASSQDDEGITYEQYF.

The chain combines TRBV29-1 with TRBJ2-3; 8 positions agree with TRBD2. V lost 6 bases and J lost 4; bases outside the gene matches: 15. Germline CDR1 is SQVTM and CDR2 is ANQGSEA. The CDR3 is made up of 16 amino acids. CDR3: CSVVLTSGLNADTQYF. The CDR3 coding sequence is TGCAGCGTCGTGCTAACTAGCGGACTTAACGCAGATACGCAGTATTTT.